This T cell receptor (beta chain) was obtained from a study of T cell changes during pregnancy in multiple sclerosis. This CDR3 has 18 amino acids. Repertoires were generated with immunoSEQ multiplex PCR, while TCRdb's copy carries only in-frame clones and drops some. The sample lists more than 55,000 clones, approximately 90% seen once, with around 3.5% in the top ten. The input for sequencing was peripheral blood, taken after pregnancy. The chain uses TRBV21-1 and TRBJ2-7; the table calls TRBD1, which could not be checked here. TRBV21-1 is designated a pseudogene. The source is a female donor in good health, enrolled as a control in a pregnancy study. This CDR3 is CASSKQTAPTGEDYEQYF. CDR3 nucleotide sequence: TGTGCCAGCAGCAAACAGACGGCCCCGACAGGGGAGGATTACGAGCAGTACTTC.